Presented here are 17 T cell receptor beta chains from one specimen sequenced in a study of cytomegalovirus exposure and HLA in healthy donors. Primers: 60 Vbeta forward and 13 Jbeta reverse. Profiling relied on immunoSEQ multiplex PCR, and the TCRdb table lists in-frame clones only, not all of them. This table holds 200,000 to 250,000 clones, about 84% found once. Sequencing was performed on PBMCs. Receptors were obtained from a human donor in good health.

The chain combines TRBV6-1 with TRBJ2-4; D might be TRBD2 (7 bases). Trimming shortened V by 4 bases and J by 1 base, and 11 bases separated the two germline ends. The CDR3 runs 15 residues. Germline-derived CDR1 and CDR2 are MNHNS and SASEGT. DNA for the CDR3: TGTGCCAGCAGTGGACGGGGGGCGGCCAAAAACATTCAGTACTTC. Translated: CASSGRGAAKNIQYF.

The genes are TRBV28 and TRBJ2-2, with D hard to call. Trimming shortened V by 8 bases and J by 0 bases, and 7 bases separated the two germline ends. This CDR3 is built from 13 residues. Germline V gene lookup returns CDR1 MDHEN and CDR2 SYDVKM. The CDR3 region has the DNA TGTGCCAGCCTTTCCCCGAACACCGGGGAGCTGTTTTTT. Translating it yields CASLSPNTGELFF.

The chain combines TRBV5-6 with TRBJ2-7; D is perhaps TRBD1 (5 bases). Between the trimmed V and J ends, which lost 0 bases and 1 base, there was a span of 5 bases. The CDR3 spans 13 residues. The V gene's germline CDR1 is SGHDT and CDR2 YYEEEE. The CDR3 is CASSLGQSYEQYF. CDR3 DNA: TGTGCCAGCAGCTTGGGACAGTCCTACGAGCAGTACTTC.

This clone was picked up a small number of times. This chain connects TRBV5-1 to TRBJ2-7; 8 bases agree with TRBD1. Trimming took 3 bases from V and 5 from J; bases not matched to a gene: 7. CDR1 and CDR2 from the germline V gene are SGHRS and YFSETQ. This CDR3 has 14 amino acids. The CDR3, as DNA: TGCGCCAGCAGCTCCCGGACAGGGTACGACGAGCAGTACTTC. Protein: CASSSRTGYDEQYF.

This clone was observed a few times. DNA of the CDR3: TGTGCCAGCAGTGACCCTCTAACTAGCGGGAGGGGCAATGAGCAGTTCTTC. The encoded protein is CASSDPLTSGRGNEQFF. V gene TRBV2 combines with J gene TRBJ2-1; 13 positions agree with TRBD2. The V segment lost 3 bases and the J segment 6 bases; nucleotides outside the gene matches: 8. This CDR3 has 17 amino acids. Germline V CDR1 and CDR2: SNHLY, FYNNEI.

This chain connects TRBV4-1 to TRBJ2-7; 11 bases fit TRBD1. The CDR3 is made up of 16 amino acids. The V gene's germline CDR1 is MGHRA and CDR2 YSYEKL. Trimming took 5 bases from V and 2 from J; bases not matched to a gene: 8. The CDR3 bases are TGCGCCAGCAGCGCTTCCGGGACAGGGGGTCCCTACGAGCAGTACTTC. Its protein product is CASSASGTGGPYEQYF.

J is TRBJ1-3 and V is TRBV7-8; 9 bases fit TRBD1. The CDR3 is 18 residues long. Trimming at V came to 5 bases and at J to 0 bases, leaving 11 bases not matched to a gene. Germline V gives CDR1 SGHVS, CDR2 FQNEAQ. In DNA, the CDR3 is TGTGCCAGCAGCCGCCTGAGGGCGGGACAGGGCTCTGGAAACACCATATATTTT. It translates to CASSRLRAGQGSGNTIYF.

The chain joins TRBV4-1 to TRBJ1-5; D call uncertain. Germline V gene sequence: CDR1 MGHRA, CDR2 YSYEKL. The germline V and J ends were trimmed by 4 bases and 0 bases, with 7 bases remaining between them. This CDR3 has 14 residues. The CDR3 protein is CASSPRGSNQPQHF. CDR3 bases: TGCGCCAGCAGCCCAAGAGGTAGCAATCAGCCCCAGCATTTT.

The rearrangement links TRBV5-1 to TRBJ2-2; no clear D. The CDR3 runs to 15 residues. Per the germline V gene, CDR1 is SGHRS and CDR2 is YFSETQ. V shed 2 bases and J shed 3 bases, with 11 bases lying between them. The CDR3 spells CASSFPGGYTGELFF. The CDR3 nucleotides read TGCGCCAGCAGCTTCCCGGGTGGCTACACCGGGGAGCTGTTTTTT.

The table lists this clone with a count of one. The CDR3 region is CASSFQSSGDYNEQFF. The CDR3 nucleotides are TGTGCCAGCAGCTTTCAATCTAGCGGAGATTACAATGAGCAGTTCTTC. The chain couples TRBV5-4 to TRBJ2-1; TRBD2 matches 7 bases. From germline, CDR1 is SGHNT and CDR2 YYREEE (reference sequence). The CDR3 is 16 residues long. J gave up 4 bases and V 2 bases, and 9 bases lay outside the gene matches. Full variable domain (rest looked up from reference TRBV5-4 and TRBJ2-1): ETGVTQSPTHLIKTRGQQVTLRCSSQSGHNTVSWYQQALGQGPQFIFQYYREEENGRGNFPPRFSGLQFPNYSSELNVNALELDDSALYLCASSFQSSGDYNEQFFGPGTRLTVL.

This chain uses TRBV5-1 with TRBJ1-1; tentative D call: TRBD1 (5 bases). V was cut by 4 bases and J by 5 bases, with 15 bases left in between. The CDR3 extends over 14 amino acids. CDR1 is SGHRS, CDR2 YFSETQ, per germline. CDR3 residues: CASSGDSRGTEAFF. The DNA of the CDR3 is TGCGCCAGCAGCGGAGACAGTCGAGGTACTGAAGCTTTCTTT.

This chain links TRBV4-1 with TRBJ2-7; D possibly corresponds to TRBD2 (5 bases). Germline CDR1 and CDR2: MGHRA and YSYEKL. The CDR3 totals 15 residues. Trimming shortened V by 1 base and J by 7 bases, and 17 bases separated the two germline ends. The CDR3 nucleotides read TGCGCCAGCAGCCAAGTGGGGTCCTCGGGAAGAGAGCAGTACTTC. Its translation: CASSQVGSSGREQYF.

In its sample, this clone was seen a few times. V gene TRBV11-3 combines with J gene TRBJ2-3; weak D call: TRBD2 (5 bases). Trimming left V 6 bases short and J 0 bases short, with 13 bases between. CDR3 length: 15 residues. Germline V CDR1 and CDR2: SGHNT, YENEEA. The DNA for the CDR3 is TGTGCCAGCAGTCCGGGAACGGGGAGCACAGATACGCAGTATTTT. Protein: CASSPGTGSTDTQYF.

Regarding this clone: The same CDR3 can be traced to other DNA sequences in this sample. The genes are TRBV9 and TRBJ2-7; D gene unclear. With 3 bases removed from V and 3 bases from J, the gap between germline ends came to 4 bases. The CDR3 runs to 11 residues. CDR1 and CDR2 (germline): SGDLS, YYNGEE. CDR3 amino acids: CASSAGYEQYF. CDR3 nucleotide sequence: TGTGCCAGCAGCGCGGGCTACGAGCAGTACTTC.

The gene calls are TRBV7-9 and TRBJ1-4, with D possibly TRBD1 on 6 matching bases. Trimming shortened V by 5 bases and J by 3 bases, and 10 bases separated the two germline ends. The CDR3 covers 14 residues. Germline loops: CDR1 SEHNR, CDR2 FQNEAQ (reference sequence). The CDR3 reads CASSIDRPNEKLFF. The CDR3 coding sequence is TGTGCCAGCAGCATCGACAGGCCTAATGAAAAACTGTTTTTT.

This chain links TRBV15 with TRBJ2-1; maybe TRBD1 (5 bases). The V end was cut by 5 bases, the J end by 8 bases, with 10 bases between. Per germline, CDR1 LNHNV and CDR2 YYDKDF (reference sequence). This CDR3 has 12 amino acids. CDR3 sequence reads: CATSSQGHEQFF. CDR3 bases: TGTGCCACCAGCTCCCAGGGCCATGAGCAGTTCTTC. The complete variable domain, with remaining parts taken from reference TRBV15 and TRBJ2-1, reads DAMVIQNPRYQVTQFGKPVTLSCSQTLNHNVMYWYQQKSSQAPKLLFHYYDKDFNNEADTPDNFQSRRPNTSFCFLDIRSPGLGDTAMYLCATSSQGHEQFFGPGTRLTVL.

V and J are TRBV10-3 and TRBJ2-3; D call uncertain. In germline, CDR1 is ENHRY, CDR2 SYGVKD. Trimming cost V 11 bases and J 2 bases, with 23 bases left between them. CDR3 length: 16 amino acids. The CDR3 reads CAVRSGQPLNTDTQYF. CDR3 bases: TGTGCCGTCCGAAGTGGGCAGCCCCTTAACACAGATACGCAGTATTTT.